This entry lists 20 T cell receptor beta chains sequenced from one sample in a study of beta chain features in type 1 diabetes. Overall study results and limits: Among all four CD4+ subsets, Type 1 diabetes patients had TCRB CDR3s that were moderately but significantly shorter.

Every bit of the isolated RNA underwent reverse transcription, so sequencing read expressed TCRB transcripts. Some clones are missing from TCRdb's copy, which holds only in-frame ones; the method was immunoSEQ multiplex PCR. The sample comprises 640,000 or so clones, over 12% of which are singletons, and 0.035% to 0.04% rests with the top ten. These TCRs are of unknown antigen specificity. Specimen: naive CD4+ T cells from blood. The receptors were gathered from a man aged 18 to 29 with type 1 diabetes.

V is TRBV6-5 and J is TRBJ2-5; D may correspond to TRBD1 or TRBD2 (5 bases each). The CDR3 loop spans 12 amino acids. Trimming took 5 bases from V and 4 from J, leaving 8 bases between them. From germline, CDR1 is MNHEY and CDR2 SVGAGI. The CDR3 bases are TGTGCCAGCAGTGACGGGGCAGAGACCCAGTACTTC. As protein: CASSDGAETQYF.

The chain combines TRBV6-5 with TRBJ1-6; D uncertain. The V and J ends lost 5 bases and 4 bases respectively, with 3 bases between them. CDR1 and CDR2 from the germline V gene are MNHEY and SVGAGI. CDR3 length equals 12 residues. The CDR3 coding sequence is TGTGCCAGCAGTGAATATAATTCACCCCTCCACTTT. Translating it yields CASSEYNSPLHF.

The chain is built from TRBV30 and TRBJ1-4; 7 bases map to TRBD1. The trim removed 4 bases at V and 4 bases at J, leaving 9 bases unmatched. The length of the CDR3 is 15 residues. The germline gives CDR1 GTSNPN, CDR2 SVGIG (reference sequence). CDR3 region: CAWTAGTENNEKLFF. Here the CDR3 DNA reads TGTGCCTGGACAGCTGGGACAGAGAATAATGAAAAACTGTTTTTT.

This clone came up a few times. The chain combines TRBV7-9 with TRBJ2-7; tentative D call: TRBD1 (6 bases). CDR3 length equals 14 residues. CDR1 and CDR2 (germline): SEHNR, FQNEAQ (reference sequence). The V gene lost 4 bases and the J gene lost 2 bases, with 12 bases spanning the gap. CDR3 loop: CASSSTGATYEQYF. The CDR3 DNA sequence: TGTGCCAGCAGCTCGACAGGCGCTACCTACGAGCAGTACTTC.

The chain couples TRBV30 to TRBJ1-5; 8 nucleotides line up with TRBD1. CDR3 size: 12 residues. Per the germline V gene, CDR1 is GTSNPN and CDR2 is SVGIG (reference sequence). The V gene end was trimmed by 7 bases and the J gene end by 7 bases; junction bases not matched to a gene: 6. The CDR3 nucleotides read TGTGCCTCCGGACAGGGTCGGCAGCCCCAGCATTTT. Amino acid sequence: CASGQGRQPQHF.

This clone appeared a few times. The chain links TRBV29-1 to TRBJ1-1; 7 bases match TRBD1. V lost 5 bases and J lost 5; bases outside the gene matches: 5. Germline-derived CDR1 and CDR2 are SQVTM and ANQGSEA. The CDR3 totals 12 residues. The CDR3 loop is CSVRRGNTEAFF. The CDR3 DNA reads TGCAGCGTTCGCAGGGGGAATACTGAAGCTTTCTTT.

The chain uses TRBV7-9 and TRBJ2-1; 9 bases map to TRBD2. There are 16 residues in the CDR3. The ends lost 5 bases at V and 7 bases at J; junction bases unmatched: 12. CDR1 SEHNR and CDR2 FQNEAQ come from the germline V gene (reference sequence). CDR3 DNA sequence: TGTGCCAGCAGCCACAGACTCACCAGCGGGGGGAATGAGCAGTTCTTC. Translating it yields CASSHRLTSGGNEQFF.

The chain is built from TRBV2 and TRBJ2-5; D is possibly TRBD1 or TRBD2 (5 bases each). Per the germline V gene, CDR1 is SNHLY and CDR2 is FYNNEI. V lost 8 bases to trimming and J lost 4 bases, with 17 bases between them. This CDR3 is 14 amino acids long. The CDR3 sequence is CASHGTARGETQYF. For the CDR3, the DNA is TGTGCCAGCCACGGGACGGCTCGGGGAGAGACCCAGTACTTC.

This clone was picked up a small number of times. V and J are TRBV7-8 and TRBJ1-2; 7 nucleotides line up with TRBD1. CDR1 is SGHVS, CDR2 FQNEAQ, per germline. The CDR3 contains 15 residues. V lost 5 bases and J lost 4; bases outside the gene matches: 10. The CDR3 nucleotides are TGTGCCAGCAGCCCAGACAGGGCCGCCTTCTATGGCTACACCTTC. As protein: CASSPDRAAFYGYTF.

CDR3 residues: CASTPPFRVYNEQFF. CDR3 DNA: TGCGCCAGCACCCCCCCGTTCAGGGTTTACAATGAGCAGTTCTTC. The V and J genes are TRBV10-2 and TRBJ2-1, with D possibly TRBD1 on 5 matching bases. The CDR3 loop spans 15 amino acids. In germline, CDR1 is WSHSY, CDR2 SAAADI. With 7 bases removed from V and 4 bases from J, the gap between germline ends came to 17 bases.

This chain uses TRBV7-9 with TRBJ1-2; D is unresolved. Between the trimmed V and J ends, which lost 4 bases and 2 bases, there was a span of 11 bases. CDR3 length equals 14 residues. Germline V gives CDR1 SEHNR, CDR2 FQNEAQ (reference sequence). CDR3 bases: TGTGCCAGCAGCTCAAAAGGGATGAACTATGGCTACACCTTC. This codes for CASSSKGMNYGYTF. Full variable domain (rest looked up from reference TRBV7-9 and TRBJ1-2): DTGVSQNPRHKITKRGQNVTFRCDPISEHNRLYWYRQTLGQGPEFLTYFQNEAQLEKSRLLSDRFSAERPKGSFSTLEIQRTEQGDSAMYLCASSSKGMNYGYTFGSGTRLTVV.

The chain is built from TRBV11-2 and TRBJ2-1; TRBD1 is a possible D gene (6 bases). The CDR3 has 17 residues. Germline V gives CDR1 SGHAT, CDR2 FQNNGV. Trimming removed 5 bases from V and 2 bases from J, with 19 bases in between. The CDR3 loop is CASSPLGQGLAYNEQFF. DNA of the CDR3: TGTGCCAGCAGCCCCCTGGGGCAGGGGCTAGCCTACAATGAGCAGTTCTTC.

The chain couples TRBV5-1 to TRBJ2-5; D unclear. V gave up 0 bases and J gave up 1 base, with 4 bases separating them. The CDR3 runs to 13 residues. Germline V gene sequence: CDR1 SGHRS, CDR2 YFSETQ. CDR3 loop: CASSLDSQETQYF. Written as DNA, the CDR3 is TGCGCCAGCAGCTTGGACAGCCAAGAGACCCAGTACTTC.

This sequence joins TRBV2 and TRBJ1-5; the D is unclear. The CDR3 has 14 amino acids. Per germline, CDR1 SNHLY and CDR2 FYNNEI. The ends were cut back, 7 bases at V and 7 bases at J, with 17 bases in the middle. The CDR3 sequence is CASTTNHGEQPQHF. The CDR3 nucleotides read TGTGCCAGCACCACAAACCACGGGGAGCAGCCCCAGCATTTT.

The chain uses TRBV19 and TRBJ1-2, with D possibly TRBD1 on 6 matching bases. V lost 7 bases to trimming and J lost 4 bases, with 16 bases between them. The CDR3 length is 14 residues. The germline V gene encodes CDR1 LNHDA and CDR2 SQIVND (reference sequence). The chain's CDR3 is CASTDRVGGYGYTF. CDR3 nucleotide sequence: TGTGCCAGTACGGACAGAGTGGGCGGCTATGGCTACACCTTC.

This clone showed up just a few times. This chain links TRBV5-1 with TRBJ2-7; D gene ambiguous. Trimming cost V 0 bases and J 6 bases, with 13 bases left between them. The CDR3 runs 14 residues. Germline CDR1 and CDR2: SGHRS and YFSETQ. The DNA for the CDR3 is TGCGCCAGCAGCTTGGGACTGCTCGAGAGCGAGCAGTACTTC. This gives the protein CASSLGLLESEQYF.

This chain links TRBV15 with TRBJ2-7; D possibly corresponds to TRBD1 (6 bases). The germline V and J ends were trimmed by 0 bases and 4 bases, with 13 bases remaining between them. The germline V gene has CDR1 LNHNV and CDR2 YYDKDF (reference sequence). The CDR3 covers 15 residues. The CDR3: CATSRDLGQGYEQYF. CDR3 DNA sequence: TGTGCCACCAGCAGAGATTTGGGGCAGGGGTACGAGCAGTACTTC.

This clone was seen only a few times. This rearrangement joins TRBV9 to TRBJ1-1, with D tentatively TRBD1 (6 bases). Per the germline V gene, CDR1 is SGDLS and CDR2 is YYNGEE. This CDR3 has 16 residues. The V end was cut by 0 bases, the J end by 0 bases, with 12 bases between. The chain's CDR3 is CASSVVAGVMNTEAFF. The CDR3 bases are TGTGCCAGCAGCGTAGTGGCAGGGGTCATGAACACTGAAGCTTTCTTT. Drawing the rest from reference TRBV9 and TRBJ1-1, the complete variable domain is DSGVTQTPKHLITATGQRVTLRCSPRSGDLSVYWYQQSLDQGLQFLIQYYNGEERAKGNILERFSAQQFPDLHSELNLSSLELGDSALYFCASSVVAGVMNTEAFFGQGTRLTVV.

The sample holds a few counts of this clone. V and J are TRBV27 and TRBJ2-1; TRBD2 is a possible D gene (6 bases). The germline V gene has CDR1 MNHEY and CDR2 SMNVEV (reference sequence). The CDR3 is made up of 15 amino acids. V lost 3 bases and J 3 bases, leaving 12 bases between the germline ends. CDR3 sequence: CASSFGGIRYNEQFF. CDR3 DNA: TGTGCCAGCAGTTTCGGCGGGATCCGCTACAATGAGCAGTTCTTC.

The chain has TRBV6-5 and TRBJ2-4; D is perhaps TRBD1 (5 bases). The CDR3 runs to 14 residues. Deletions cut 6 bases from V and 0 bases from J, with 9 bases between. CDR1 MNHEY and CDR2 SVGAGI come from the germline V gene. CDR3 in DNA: TGTGCCAGCAGCCGACAGCTAGCCAAAAACATTCAGTACTTC. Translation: CASSRQLAKNIQYF.